A selection of T cell receptor beta chains follows, all from one sample in a study of control samples from healthy donors and cancer patients. The method was immunoSEQ multiplex PCR; TCRdb's version includes in-frame clones alone and lacks a portion of them. This sample has about 160,000 clones, with approximately 96% found just once. Material for sequencing was blood. These receptors were collected from a middle-aged woman in good health. Both conserved end residues are part of each CDR3. D genes are given only for firm matches. Expanded clones get a size class; other rows say once, few or many, or leave the size out.

d_gene | j_gene | abundance | v_gene | CDR3nt | CDR3aa
- | TRBJ1-1 | - | TRBV20-1 | TGCAGTGCTCCGGACGAGCCTGAAGCTTTCTTT | CSAPDEPEAFF
TRBD1 | TRBJ2-2 | - | TRBV4-3 | TGCGCCAGCAGCCGTTTCTTGGACAGGGCGAGCGGGGAGCTGTTTTTT | CASSRFLDRASGELFF
TRBD2 | TRBJ2-1 | - | TRBV4-3 | TGCGCCAGCAGCCAAGATTTGGGACTAGCGGGGTACAATGAGCAGTTCTTC | CASSQDLGLAGYNEQFF
- | TRBJ1-1 | - | TRBV19 | TGTGCCAGTAGGGCGGCAGACTTGAACACTGAAGCTTTCTTT | CASRAADLNTEAFF
- | TRBJ1-3 | once | TRBV18 | TGTGCCAGCTCGTCGACACAGGCTAACTCTGGAAACACCATATATTTT | CASSSTQANSGNTIYF
TRBD1 | TRBJ2-5 | - | TRBV5-4 | TGTGCCAGCAGCTTGACAGGGGGACAAGAGACCCAGTACTTC | CASSLTGGQETQYF
- | TRBJ1-2 | - | TRBV6-6 | TGTGCCAGCAGTTACTCTGGACAGAACTATGGCTACACCTTC | CASSYSGQNYGYTF
- | TRBJ1-5 | - | TRBV7-2 | TGTGCCAGCAGCTTAGAGAGGGGTTTGCCCCAGCATTTT | CASSLERGLPQHF
- | TRBJ2-7 | - | TRBV6-2/TRBV6-3 | TGTGCCAGCAGTTCCGTGTTAAAGGCAGCGAGGGCCCACGAGCAGTACTTC | CASSSVLKAARAHEQYF
TRBD1 | TRBJ1-5 | once | TRBV19 | TGTGCCAGTAGTATAACAGGGGGCAACAATCAGCCCCAGCATTTT | CASSITGGNNQPQHF
- | TRBJ1-2 | - | TRBV6-2/TRBV6-3 | TGTGCCAGCAGTCCCGACAGTAGGGTATATGGCTACACCTTC | CASSPDSRVYGYTF
- | TRBJ1-5 | - | TRBV28 | TGTGCCAGCAGTTTATATCGCCGTTACAATCAGCCCCAGCATTTT | CASSLYRRYNQPQHF
TRBD2 | TRBJ2-3 | - | TRBV7-9 | TGTGCCAGCAGCCCGCTGGGGAGGGCAGATACGCAGTATTTT | CASSPLGRADTQYF
TRBD2 | TRBJ2-3 | - | TRBV6-6 | TGTGCCAGCAGTTACCTTTTTAGCGGGCGCACAGATACGCAGTATTTT | CASSYLFSGRTDTQYF
TRBD2 | TRBJ2-7 | - | TRBV5-4 | TGTGCCAGCAGCCCTCTAGCGGGGGTGGCCTACGAGCAGTACTTC | CASSPLAGVAYEQYF
TRBD1 | TRBJ2-7 | - | TRBV18 | TGTGCCAGCTCAGACCTAATTACAGGGGGCGTAAGCGAGCAGTACTTC | CASSDLITGGVSEQYF
- | TRBJ2-2 | - | TRBV4-3 | TGCGCCAGCAGCCAAGGTGGGCACACCGGGGAGCTGTTTTTT | CASSQGGHTGELFF
- | TRBJ1-2 | - | TRBV11-2 | TGTGCCAGCAGCTTTCAGGGCTCGTCCCATGGCTACACCTTC | CASSFQGSSHGYTF
TRBD2 | TRBJ2-1 | - | TRBV14 | TGTGCCAGCAGCCAAGATAGGGCTAGCGGGAGGTTAGGCAATGAGCAGTTCTTC | CASSQDRASGRLGNEQFF
TRBD1 | TRBJ2-5 | - | TRBV9 | TGTGCCAGCAGCGTGGGACAGGGGGGAGAGACCCAGTACTTC | CASSVGQGGETQYF
- | TRBJ1-4 | - | TRBV18 | TGTGCCAGCTCACCAACCGGCGCAACTAATGAAAAACTGTTTTTT | CASSPTGATNEKLFF
- | TRBJ2-7 | - | TRBV30 | TGTGCCTGGAGTATAGACGGATACTACGAGCAGTACTTC | CAWSIDGYYEQYF
- | TRBJ1-1 | - | TRBV3-1/TRBV3-2 | TGTGCCAGCAGCCAAGGGGTTGGGAAGGGAGCTTTCTTT | CASSQGVGKGAFF
TRBD1 | TRBJ1-6 | - | TRBV20-1 | TGCAGTGCTAACGCCGACAGGGAACTCCACTTT | CSANADRELHF
- | TRBJ1-1 | - | TRBV5-4 | TGTGCCAGCAGCTTGCGGGCCAGGTTCACTGAAGCTTTCTTT | CASSLRARFTEAFF
TRBD2 | TRBJ2-7 | - | TRBV19 | TGTGCCAGTACCGGGACTAGCGGGGGAACCGGCGAGCAGTACTTC | CASTGTSGGTGEQYF
TRBD1 | TRBJ2-6 | - | TRBV3-1/TRBV3-2 | TGTGCCAGCAGCCATTACAGGGGGTTCGCTGGGGCCAACGTCCTGACTTTC | CASSHYRGFAGANVLTF
TRBD1 | TRBJ1-2 | - | TRBV10-3 | TGTGCCATCAGTCAAGCTACCAGACAGGGGCAATATGGCTACACCTTC | CAISQATRQGQYGYTF
- | TRBJ2-3 | - | TRBV11-2 | TGTGCCAGCAGCTCCCTGGGACCCAGCACAGATACGCAGTATTTT | CASSSLGPSTDTQYF
TRBD1 | TRBJ1-2 | - | TRBV19 | TGTGCCAGTAGTATAGTATTCGGACAGGTTTCTGGCTACACCTTC | CASSIVFGQVSGYTF
TRBD1 | TRBJ1-2 | - | TRBV7-2 | TGTGCCACCGACGCCCTAACAGGGGGCTATGGCTACACCTTC | CATDALTGGYGYTF
TRBD1 | TRBJ1-1 | - | TRBV19 | TGTGCCAGTAGTAGGGGACAGGGGGCCTTCTCTGAAGCTTTCTTT | CASSRGQGAFSEAFF
- | TRBJ1-3 | - | TRBV18 | TGTGCCAGCTCACCTACGCAATATAGGGACGTCGGAAACACCATATATTTT | CASSPTQYRDVGNTIYF
TRBD1 | TRBJ1-2 | once | TRBV29-1 | TGCAGCGTACGCGTTAGGACAGGGAGACGAATCGATGGCTACACCTTC | CSVRVRTGRRIDGYTF
- | TRBJ2-7 | - | TRBV11-3 | TGTGCCAGCAGCCCCGGCCGGGGAATCTACTTC | CASSPGRGIYF
- | TRBJ1-5 | - | TRBV7-8 | TGTGCCAGCAGCTCCTTGAACTTCGATAGCAATCAGCCCCAGCATTTT | CASSSLNFDSNQPQHF
TRBD1 | TRBJ1-2 | - | TRBV27 | TGTGCCAGCCGGCCGGGACAGGGGTTGGGCGGCTACACCTTC | CASRPGQGLGGYTF
- | TRBJ1-2 | - | TRBV10-3 | TGTGCCATCAGTGAGAATTTCTATGGCTACACCTTC | CAISENFYGYTF
- | TRBJ1-5 | - | TRBV5-6 | TGTGCCAGCAGCTGGGGCTGGGACCACAATCAGCCCCAGCATTTT | CASSWGWDHNQPQHF
- | TRBJ1-4 | - | TRBV6-6 | TGTGCCAGCAAAGGGGAGGTCACGAGCGAAAAACTGTTTTTT | CASKGEVTSEKLFF
- | TRBJ1-4 | - | TRBV13 | TGTGCCAGCAGCTTAGGGGGGCGAAAACTGTTTTTT | CASSLGGRKLFF
- | TRBJ1-1 | - | TRBV7-3 | TGTGCCAGCAGCTTGGGACACTCGAACACTGAAGCTTTCTTT | CASSLGHSNTEAFF
TRBD1 | TRBJ1-3 | - | TRBV18 | TGTGCCAGCTCACCACTAGGGACAGGAAGACAGACGGACTCTGGAAACACCATATATTTT | CASSPLGTGRQTDSGNTIYF
- | TRBJ2-2 | - | TRBV19 | TGTGCCAGTAGTAAAGGGGTTCTGGTTAGCACCGGGGAGCTGTTTTTT | CASSKGVLVSTGELFF
- | TRBJ1-2 | - | TRBV5-6 | TGTGCCAGCAGCTTGGACGTCAGTCCTAACTATGGCTACACCTTC | CASSLDVSPNYGYTF
TRBD1 | TRBJ2-3 | - | TRBV4-1 | TGCGCCAGCAGCCAGGGACAGGGGACTGCAGATACGCAGTATTTT | CASSQGQGTADTQYF
TRBD1 | TRBJ2-7 | - | TRBV7-9 | TGTGCCAGCAGCGACAGGGTCAGGAGCTCCTACGAGCAGTACTTC | CASSDRVRSSYEQYF
TRBD1 | TRBJ1-1 | - | TRBV28 | TGTGCCAGCAGCCCCGACAGGGTGGATCGGATGGCTTTCTTT | CASSPDRVDRMAFF
TRBD2 | TRBJ2-2 | - | TRBV2 | TGTGCCAGCCGGGGGGTTGAATGGGCAGAGGCCGGGGAGCTGTTTTTT | CASRGVEWAEAGELFF
- | TRBJ2-3 | - | TRBV9 | TGTGCCAGCAGCTCCGACACAGATACGCAGTATTTT | CASSSDTDTQYF
TRBD1 | TRBJ1-1 | - | TRBV6-1 | TGTGCCAGCAGTGAGACAGGGTTCGGATACACTGAAGCTTTCTTT | CASSETGFGYTEAFF
TRBD1 | TRBJ1-1 | - | TRBV5-1 | TGCGCCAGCGGAACACAGGGGGGAACTGAAGCTTTCTTT | CASGTQGGTEAFF
- | TRBJ2-2 | - | TRBV27 | TGTGCCAGCAGGACAGACAACACCGGGGAGCTGTTTTTT | CASRTDNTGELFF
- | TRBJ1-3 | - | TRBV18 | TGTGCCAGCTCACCAATAACTACAGGGACTTCTGGAAACACCATATATTTT | CASSPITTGTSGNTIYF